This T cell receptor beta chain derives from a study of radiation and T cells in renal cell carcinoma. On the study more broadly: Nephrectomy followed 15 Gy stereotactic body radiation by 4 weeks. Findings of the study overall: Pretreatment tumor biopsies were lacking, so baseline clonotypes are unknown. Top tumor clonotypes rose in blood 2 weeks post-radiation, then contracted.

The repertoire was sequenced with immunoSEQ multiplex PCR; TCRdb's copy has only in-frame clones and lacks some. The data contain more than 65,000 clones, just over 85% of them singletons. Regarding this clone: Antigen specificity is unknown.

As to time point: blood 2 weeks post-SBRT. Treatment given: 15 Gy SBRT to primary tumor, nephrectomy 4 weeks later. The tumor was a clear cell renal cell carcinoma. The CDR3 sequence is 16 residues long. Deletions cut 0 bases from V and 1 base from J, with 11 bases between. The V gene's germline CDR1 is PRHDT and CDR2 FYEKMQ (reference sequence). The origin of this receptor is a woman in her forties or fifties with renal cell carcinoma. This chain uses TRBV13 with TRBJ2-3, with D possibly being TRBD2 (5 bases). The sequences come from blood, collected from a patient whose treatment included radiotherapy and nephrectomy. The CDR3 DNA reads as TGTGCCAGCAGCTTAGGACGGGGAGTGGGCACAGATACGCAGTATTTT. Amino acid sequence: CASSLGRGVGTDTQYF.